Here is one TCR beta chain with its context. No cognate antigen has been identified for it. No base quality values were provided; no much bigger clone lies one nucleotide off. This entry belongs to a study of blood T cell repertoires in COVID-19 (dated by TCRdb to about 2020). The study in broad terms: The collaborator samples originated in the United States, Italy and Spain and spanned the acute and convalescent phases of COVID-19. The samples were drawn from the first 160 participants of the ongoing ImmuneRACE study and from 1,254 subjects provided by 6 global collaborators. The sample metadata nearly always contained a de-identified subject ID, COVID-19 status, age in years and sex. The repertoires were released in a freely available public database intended as a resource for research on the immune response to SARS-CoV-2. The material from the prospective study consisted of cDNA or gDNA derived from T cells, B-cell-depleted T cells, or PBMCs. Where available, HLA class I and class II types were taken from metadata supplied by the sample provider and were not determined by assay-based typing. Deeply sampled blood TCRbeta repertoires from subjects exposed to, actively infected with, or recovered from COVID-19 were included in the dataset. The investigation overall reported the following: Clinical and demographic metadata were provided uncurated, with the amount varying by source and participant.

The germline V and J ends show losses of 4 bases and 5 bases respectively, and no gene match explains 9 bases of the junction. CDR1 and CDR2, looked up from the germline V gene, are SGHDT and YYEEEE. The CDR3, cysteine through phenylalanine, is 14 amino acids long. Of the read, only the CDR3 DNA is kept; its 42 bases are in frame from base 1. TCRbeta CDR3 regions were amplified from genomic DNA by means of the immunoSEQ Assay, a bias-controlled multiplex PCR. Regarding the original processing steps: The number of nucleated cells in each sample was estimated by amplification of reference gene primers within the assay. To quantify the absolute abundance of each unique TCRbeta CDR3 rearrangement, sequence reads were collapsed and filtered. For each sample, productive Simpson clonality was calculated as the square root of Simpson's diversity index over productive rearrangements. Entries here come from immuneACCESS through TCRdb and include only in-frame sequences with V and J called. Some clones fail to appear in such tables; in the studies checked, an unresolved V gene covers under half of the shortfall, and the cause of the remainder is unknown. Clone size and V and J calls were adopted from that table, with D and trimming inferred from the DNA. This sample holds hundreds of thousands of clones; approximately 86% were observed only once. 0.7% of the sample is held by the ten biggest clonotypes.

The collaborating institutions used their own protocols to collect whole blood in K2EDTA tubes. For TCRbeta analysis, collaborator samples were shipped as frozen whole blood, as isolated PBMCs, or as DNA extracted from either sample type. The TCR comes from a human donor in a cohort sampled during active COVID-19. The sequence is built from TRBV5-6 and TRBJ2-7; TRBD1 agrees with 7 junctional bases. The sample was peripheral blood. The sequenced DNA is TGTGCCAGCAGCGGAAGGACAGGTATCAACGAGCAGTACTTC. Its protein is CASSGRTGINEQYF.